Shown below are 27 T cell receptor beta chains from a single sample sequenced in a study of cytomegalovirus exposure and HLA in healthy donors. Vbeta (60) and Jbeta (13) primers were used in the PCR. Here immunoSEQ multiplex PCR was the method, and the copy in TCRdb shows in-frame clones only, minus some. The profile shows about 140,000 clones, approximately 70% of them singletons. The source material was PBMCs. The receptor source for this set is a human donor in good health.

The V gene is TRBV18, the J gene TRBJ2-1, with 9 nucleotides matching TRBD2. V gave up 0 bases and J gave up 4 bases; unmatched junction bases: 7. Germline V gene lookup returns CDR1 KGHSH and CDR2 LQKENI. The CDR3 extends over 17 amino acids. This chain's CDR3 is CASSPPVGSGRYNEQFF. As DNA, the CDR3 is TGTGCCAGCTCACCACCGGTGGGTAGCGGGAGATACAATGAGCAGTTCTTC.

This clone was detected once. The V and J genes are TRBV7-8 and TRBJ2-1; D may be TRBD2 (6 bases). V was pared by 5 bases and J by 5 bases, with 22 bases between. CDR3 length equals 17 residues. The V gene's germline CDR1 is SGHVS and CDR2 FQNEAQ. Here the CDR3 reads CASSRSRLVRTHNEQFF. The CDR3 DNA follows: TGTGCCAGCAGCCGCTCGCGACTAGTCAGAACCCACAATGAGCAGTTCTTC.

This chain links TRBV5-1 with TRBJ2-1; TRBD2 aligns across 7 bases. Germline V lookup: CDR1 SGHRS, CDR2 YFSETQ. CDR3 length: 15 amino acids. Trimming cost V 4 bases and J 4 bases; bases outside gene matches: 8. The CDR3 DNA sequence: TGCGCCAGCAGCAGCCGGGACTATCCTTACAATGAGCAGTTCTTC. This encodes CASSSRDYPYNEQFF.

V is TRBV11-2 and J is TRBJ2-1, with TRBD2 identical over 7 bases. V lost 4 bases to trimming and J lost 2 bases; unmatched junction nucleotides: 8. Germline V gives CDR1 SGHAT, CDR2 FQNNGV. The CDR3 has 16 amino acids. This CDR3 is CASSSSQAGPYNEQFF. Written as DNA, the CDR3 is TGTGCCAGCAGCTCCTCTCAAGCGGGACCCTACAATGAGCAGTTCTTC.

This clone was observed a handful of times. CDR3 amino acids: CASSVTGTGGVKQYF. The CDR3 coding sequence is TGTGCCAGCAGCGTTACCGGGACAGGGGGTGTCAAGCAGTACTTC. The chain joins TRBV7-8 to TRBJ2-7; TRBD1 matches at 11 bases. CDR3 length: 15 residues. V shed 5 bases, J shed 8 bases, and the junction held 11 bases outside the gene matches. The V gene's germline CDR1 is SGHVS and CDR2 FQNEAQ.

The V call is TRBV7-6, the J call TRBJ2-7; 13 bases are shared with TRBD2. The germline CDR1 and CDR2 sequences are SGHVS and FNYEAQ. CDR3 size: 16 residues. J was trimmed by 4 bases and V by 4 bases; bases with no gene match: 7. CDR3 in DNA: TGTGCCAGCAGCTCCGGGACTAGCGGGAACCAATACGAGCAGTACTTC. This translates into CASSSGTSGNQYEQYF.

The chain links TRBV5-1 to TRBJ2-5; 7 bases are shared with TRBD2. In germline, CDR1 is SGHRS, CDR2 YFSETQ. Trimming took 1 base from V and 2 from J; bases not matched to a gene: 8. The CDR3 extends over 16 amino acids. DNA for the CDR3: TGCGCCAGCAGCTTGACTGGGAGGGGAGTACAAGAGACCCAGTACTTC. It is translated as CASSLTGRGVQETQYF.

V is TRBV19 and J is TRBJ2-7; no clear D. Trimming took 5 bases from V and 1 from J, leaving 6 bases between them. The CDR3 runs 12 residues. Germline CDR1 reads LNHDA; CDR2 reads SQIVND (reference sequence). The CDR3 protein is CASSQTSYEQYF. The CDR3 DNA reads TGTGCCAGTAGTCAAACTTCCTACGAGCAGTACTTC.

This clone was found a few times. The genes are TRBV10-3 and TRBJ2-7; D is perhaps TRBD1 (6 bases). With 0 bases removed from V and 6 bases from J, the gap between germline ends came to 18 bases. From germline, CDR1 is ENHRY and CDR2 SYGVKD. The CDR3 totals 16 residues. The CDR3 coding sequence is TGTGCCATCAGTGAGTCCACAGGGTTGGACTCCGTCGAGCAGTACTTC. Amino acid sequence: CAISESTGLDSVEQYF.

This chain links TRBV27 with TRBJ1-1; TRBD1 matches 7 bases. J lost 11 bases, V lost 2 bases, and 8 bases had no gene match. Germline V lookup: CDR1 MNHEY, CDR2 SMNVEV (reference sequence). This CDR3 comprises 13 residues. The DNA for the CDR3 is TGTGCCAGCAGTTTAGACAGGGTCGGTTTCGCTTTCTTT. Its protein product is CASSLDRVGFAFF.

This clone is a singleton in its sample. The same CDR3 can be traced to other DNA sequences in this sample. The V call is TRBV9, the J call TRBJ2-5; TRBD1 aligns across 7 bases. Losses at the gene ends were 0 bases for V and 1 base for J; bases not matched to a gene: 0. Germline V gives CDR1 SGDLS, CDR2 YYNGEE. The CDR3 loop spans 14 amino acids. CDR3 in DNA: TGTGCCAGCAGCGTAGGACAGGGCCAAGAGACCCAGTACTTC. Residues: CASSVGQGQETQYF. Combining the CDR3 with reference TRBV9 and TRBJ2-5 gives the whole variable domain DSGVTQTPKHLITATGQRVTLRCSPRSGDLSVYWYQQSLDQGLQFLIQYYNGEERAKGNILERFSAQQFPDLHSELNLSSLELGDSALYFCASSVGQGQETQYFGPGTRLLVL.

The chain recombines TRBV7-8 with TRBJ2-7, with a possible D match to TRBD1 (5 bases). Germline CDR1 SGHVS, CDR2 FQNEAQ. The CDR3 is 14 amino acids. V shed 1 base and J shed 3 bases, with 10 bases lying between them. The CDR3 DNA is TGTGCCAGCAGCTTAGGACAGCTTCGCTACGAGCAGTACTTC. Translated: CASSLGQLRYEQYF. Using reference TRBV7-8 and TRBJ2-7 for the parts outside the CDR3, the full variable domain is GAGVSQSPRYKVAKRGQDVALRCDPISGHVSLFWYQQALGQGPEFLTYFQNEAQLDKSGLPSDRFFAERPEGSVSTLKIQRTQQEDSAVYLCASSLGQLRYEQYFGPGTRLTVT.

The chain combines TRBV7-2 with TRBJ2-5; 8 bases align to TRBD2. TRBJ2-7 matches the DNA end more closely, so the J call is doubtful. Germline-derived CDR1 and CDR2 are SGHTA and FQGNSA. The CDR3 extends over 15 amino acids. The CDR3 is CASSFGGTRVYEQYF. The CDR3 DNA reads as TGTGCCAGCAGCTTCGGCGGGACTAGGGTTTACGAGCAGTACTTC.

The chain carries TRBV5-4 and TRBJ2-1; 7 bases are a match to TRBD2. The germline CDR1 and CDR2 sequences are SGHNT and YYREEE (reference sequence). J gave up 9 bases and V 1 base, and 4 bases lay outside the gene matches. The CDR3 is 13 amino acids. The CDR3 sequence is CASSLMTSREQFF. The CDR3 nucleotides read TGTGCCAGCAGCTTGATGACTAGCCGTGAGCAGTTCTTC.

The CDR3 loop reads CASSELAVNTEAFF. The DNA for the CDR3 is TGTGCCAGCAGTGAATTAGCAGTGAACACTGAAGCTTTCTTT. The chain combines TRBV25-1 with TRBJ1-1, with D unclear. The CDR3 totals 14 residues. Germline V gene sequence: CDR1 MGHDK, CDR2 SYGVNS. Trimming shortened V by 1 base and J by 0 bases, and 6 bases separated the two germline ends.

The count of this clone is one. The chain is built from TRBV20-1 and TRBJ2-5; tentatively, D is TRBD1 (6 bases). CDR3 length: 11 residues. V lost 8 bases and J 5 bases, leaving 12 bases between the germline ends. Germline V gives CDR1 DFQATT, CDR2 SNEGSKA (reference sequence). CDR3 nucleotides: TGCAGTACCGGGACACGGGAGACCCAGTACTTC. This gives the protein CSTGTRETQYF.

J is TRBJ2-7 and V is TRBV5-1, with 8 positions matching TRBD2. J was trimmed by 2 bases and V by 3 bases; bases with no gene match: 4. The CDR3 runs 14 residues. Germline values: CDR1 SGHRS, CDR2 YFSETQ. In nucleotides, the CDR3 is TGCGCCAGCAGCTATAGTAGCGGGACCTACGAGCAGTACTTC. Its protein product is CASSYSSGTYEQYF. Using reference TRBV5-1 and TRBJ2-7 for the parts outside the CDR3, the full variable domain is KAGVTQTPRYLIKTRGQQVTLSCSPISGHRSVSWYQQTPGQGLQFLFEYFSETQRNKGNFPGRFSGRQFSNSRSEMNVSTLELGDSALYLCASSYSSGTYEQYFGPGTRLTVT.

On this clone: Other DNA sequences from this sample encode an identical CDR3 as well. The chain is built from TRBV6-1 and TRBJ1-1; TRBD1 matches 9 bases. Looked up from germline, CDR1 is MNHNS and CDR2 is SASEGT. V lost 1 base, J lost 5 bases, and 2 bases stayed unmatched. CDR3 length: 14 amino acids. Here the CDR3 DNA reads TGTGCCAGCAGTGAAGTGGACAGGGGTACTGAAGCTTTCTTT. This encodes CASSEVDRGTEAFF.

This chain links TRBV12-2 with TRBJ2-7; whether TRBD1, the table's D call, matches the DNA was not checked. TRBV12-2 is assigned pseudogene status. This CDR3 comprises 18 residues. CDR3 sequence: CASLPGQGDLESSYEQYF. The CDR3 DNA is TGTGCAAGTCTCCCGGGACAGGGCGACTTAGAGAGCTCCTACGAGCAGTACTTC.

The V call is TRBV27, the J call TRBJ2-2; 10 bases are a match to TRBD2. Germline trimming cut 5 bases from V and 4 bases from J; bases unmatched to any gene: 7. CDR1 MNHEY and CDR2 SMNVEV come from the germline V gene (reference sequence). The CDR3 sequence is 16 residues long. CDR3 nucleotide sequence: TGTGCCAGCAGTACAACAGCGGGAGGGCCCACCGGGGAGCTGTTTTTT. It encodes CASSTTAGGPTGELFF.

The sample holds a few counts of this clone. V gene TRBV10-3 combines with J gene TRBJ2-1; 7 bases fit TRBD1. CDR1 is ENHRY, CDR2 SYGVKD, per germline. Losses at the gene ends were 6 bases for V and 4 bases for J; bases not matched to a gene: 3. This CDR3 contains 13 residues. CDR3 region: CAISTGEYNEQFF. The CDR3, as DNA: TGTGCCATCAGCACAGGGGAATACAATGAGCAGTTCTTC.

This chain connects TRBV7-3 to TRBJ1-1; 7 positions agree with TRBD1. The CDR3 sequence is 16 residues long. V shed 3 bases, J shed 0 bases, and the junction held 7 bases outside the gene matches. Germline V lookup: CDR1 SGHTA, CDR2 FQGTGA. The DNA for the CDR3 is TGTGCCAGCAGCTTTGGGACAGCCCAAATGAACACTGAAGCTTTCTTT. Translating it yields CASSFGTAQMNTEAFF.

In this sample, this clone turned up once. The genes are TRBV13 and TRBJ2-7; 8 nucleotides agree with TRBD1. V lost 5 bases, J lost 9 bases, and 15 bases stayed unmatched. The CDR3 loop spans 15 amino acids. The germline V gene has CDR1 PRHDT and CDR2 FYEKMQ (reference sequence). The CDR3 reads CASSPSDRGGFGQYF. The CDR3, as DNA: TGTGCCAGCAGCCCGTCAGACAGGGGAGGCTTCGGGCAGTACTTC.

On this clone: Sequence at one end of the junction differs from germline and may be a read error. The chain links TRBV15 to TRBJ2-7, with a weak D call TRBD1 (5 bases). The CDR3 loop spans 14 amino acids. Germline V gives CDR1 LNHNV, CDR2 YYDKDF (reference sequence). In DNA, the CDR3 is TGTGCCACCAGCAGAGTGGGGCAGGCCTACGAGCGGTACTTC. Translated: CATSRVGQAYERYF.

The chain combines TRBV2 with TRBJ1-2; D is ambiguous. The V end was cut by 3 bases, the J end by 6 bases, with 5 bases between. Germline lookup yields CDR1 SNHLY and CDR2 FYNNEI. The CDR3 is made up of 11 amino acids. The CDR3 coding sequence is TGTGCCAGCAGTGAGACTGATGGCTACACCTTC. It yields the protein CASSETDGYTF.

This clone was seen just once. The chain couples TRBV11-2 to TRBJ2-7; D call uncertain. The germline CDR1 and CDR2 sequences are SGHAT and FQNNGV. V lost 6 bases and J 0 bases, leaving 9 bases between the germline ends. CDR3 length equals 13 residues. CDR3 sequence (DNA): TGTGCCAGCAGATTCGACAACTCCTACGAGCAGTACTTC. Encoded protein: CASRFDNSYEQYF.

V gene TRBV10-3 combines with J gene TRBJ1-2; TRBD1 aligns across 10 bases. V lost 6 bases and J lost 6; bases outside the gene matches: 4. CDR3 length equals 13 residues. CDR1 is ENHRY and CDR2 is SYGVKD in the germline V gene. For the CDR3, the DNA is TGTGCCATCAGGACAGGGGGCGGGGATGGCTACACCTTC. Protein sequence: CAIRTGGGDGYTF.